Listed below are T cell receptor beta chains from one sample, sequenced in a study of blood T cell repertoires in COVID-19. TCRdb's copy holds only in-frame clones and misses some; the assay was immunoSEQ multiplex PCR. The table lists around 150,000 clones, approximately 79% of them singletons. Sequencing was carried out using PBMCs or T cells enriched from blood (not recorded which). The receptor source for this set is a man between 50 and 59 years old who had recovered from COVID-19. Both conserved end residues are part of each CDR3. The D gene is left open where the match is weak. Size tells how often a clone was seen (once, few, many) or the class of an expanded clone, and some rows leave it out.

CDR3 protein: CASSVSGGALGEQFF; CDR3 DNA: TGCGCCAGCAGCGTAAGCGGGGGGGCCTTAGGTGAGCAGTTCTTC; V gene: TRBV5-1; J gene: TRBJ2-1; clone size: NA; D gene: TRBD2
CDR3 protein: CASTKGPGGHETQYF; CDR3 DNA: TGTGCCAGCACCAAGGGGCCAGGGGGGCACGAGACCCAGTACTTC; V gene: TRBV6-5; J gene: TRBJ2-5; clone size: NA; D gene: NA
CDR3 protein: CASSTRAGGQETQYF; CDR3 DNA: TGTGCCAGTAGTACCCGGGCAGGGGGTCAAGAGACCCAGTACTTC; V gene: TRBV19; J gene: TRBJ2-5; clone size: NA; D gene: TRBD1
CDR3 protein: CASSPSTGLGNTEAFF; CDR3 DNA: TGTGCCAGCTCACCAAGTACAGGGCTGGGGAACACTGAAGCTTTCTTT; V gene: TRBV18; J gene: TRBJ1-1; clone size: once; D gene: NA
CDR3 protein: CASRRTSGGKDTQYF; CDR3 DNA: TGTGCCAGCAGAAGGACTAGCGGGGGAAAAGATACGCAGTATTTT; V gene: TRBV7-2; J gene: TRBJ2-3; clone size: once; D gene: TRBD2
CDR3 protein: CASSPQGREKLFF; CDR3 DNA: TGTGCCAGCTCACCCCAGGGGCGGGAAAAACTGTTTTTT; V gene: TRBV18; J gene: TRBJ1-4; clone size: NA; D gene: NA
CDR3 protein: CASSQDQGIQPQHF; CDR3 DNA: TGTGCCAGCAGCCAAGATCAGGGGATTCAGCCCCAGCATTTT; V gene: TRBV4-2; J gene: TRBJ1-5; clone size: NA; D gene: NA
CDR3 protein: CASSASPRLAGGTDTQYF; CDR3 DNA: TGTGCCAGCAGTGCCTCACCCAGACTAGCGGGGGGCACAGATACGCAGTATTTT; V gene: TRBV2; J gene: TRBJ2-3; clone size: NA; D gene: TRBD2
CDR3 protein: CASTPDRVPYGYTF; CDR3 DNA: TGTGCCAGCACTCCGGACAGGGTCCCCTATGGCTACACCTTC; V gene: TRBV3-1/TRBV3-2; J gene: TRBJ1-2; clone size: NA; D gene: TRBD1
CDR3 protein: CASSSREGDLFF; CDR3 DNA: TGTGCCAGCAGTTCCCGGGAGGGGGATTTGTTTTTT; V gene: TRBV6-5; J gene: TRBJ1-4; clone size: NA; D gene: NA
CDR3 protein: CASIHSGVYGYTF; CDR3 DNA: TGTGCCAGTATTCATTCAGGGGTGTATGGCTACACCTTC; V gene: TRBV19; J gene: TRBJ1-2; clone size: NA; D gene: NA
CDR3 protein: CSALQGNEQYF; CDR3 DNA: TGCAGTGCCCTACAGGGGAACGAGCAGTACTTC; V gene: TRBV20-1; J gene: TRBJ2-7; clone size: NA; D gene: TRBD1
CDR3 protein: CASRRFGTGAESSGANVLTF; CDR3 DNA: TGCGCCAGCAGACGCTTCGGGACAGGGGCCGAAAGCTCTGGGGCCAACGTCCTGACTTTC; V gene: TRBV5-1; J gene: TRBJ2-6; clone size: NA; D gene: TRBD1
CDR3 protein: CASSQVAGADYNEQFF; CDR3 DNA: TGTGCCAGCAGCCAAGTGGCGGGGGCAGACTACAATGAGCAGTTCTTC; V gene: TRBV14; J gene: TRBJ2-1; clone size: once; D gene: NA
CDR3 protein: CASSKTPRGNQPQHF; CDR3 DNA: TGTGCCAGCAGCAAGACTCCCCGCGGCAATCAGCCCCAGCATTTT; V gene: TRBV5-6; J gene: TRBJ1-5; clone size: NA; D gene: NA
CDR3 protein: CATSDSRGGPGTGELFF; CDR3 DNA: TGTGCCACCAGTGATTCTAGGGGGGGTCCGGGCACCGGGGAGCTGTTTTTT; V gene: TRBV24-1; J gene: TRBJ2-2; clone size: NA; D gene: NA
CDR3 protein: CASSGLQGLDYGYTF; CDR3 DNA: TGTGCCAGCAGCGGATTACAGGGATTAGACTATGGCTACACCTTC; V gene: TRBV9; J gene: TRBJ1-2; clone size: few; D gene: NA
CDR3 protein: CASSRTQNYEQYF; CDR3 DNA: TGTGCCAGCAGCCGGACTCAAAACTACGAGCAGTACTTC; V gene: TRBV3-1/TRBV3-2; J gene: TRBJ2-7; clone size: NA; D gene: NA
CDR3 protein: CASSAEGATGELFF; CDR3 DNA: TGTGCCAGCAGTGCGGAGGGGGCCACCGGGGAGCTGTTTTTT; V gene: TRBV6-4; J gene: TRBJ2-2; clone size: NA; D gene: NA
CDR3 protein: CASSFTGTGGAETQYF; CDR3 DNA: TGTGCCAGCAGCTTCACCGGGACAGGGGGCGCGGAGACCCAGTACTTC; V gene: TRBV7-2; J gene: TRBJ2-5; clone size: NA; D gene: TRBD1
CDR3 protein: CASSQPGTGGTNEQFF; CDR3 DNA: TGTGCCAGCAGCCAACCCGGGACAGGGGGCACGAATGAGCAGTTCTTC; V gene: TRBV7-3; J gene: TRBJ2-1; clone size: few; D gene: TRBD1
CDR3 protein: CASGRDSNSPLHF; CDR3 DNA: TGCGCCAGCGGACGGGACTCTAATTCACCCCTCCACTTT; V gene: TRBV4-3; J gene: TRBJ1-6; clone size: NA; D gene: NA
CDR3 protein: CASSKMTGPSGANVLTF; CDR3 DNA: TGCGCCAGCAGCAAAATGACAGGACCCTCTGGGGCCAACGTCCTGACTTTC; V gene: TRBV5-1; J gene: TRBJ2-6; clone size: NA; D gene: NA
CDR3 protein: CASSQNSGGVYEQYF; CDR3 DNA: TGTGCCAGCAGTCAGAATAGCGGGGGAGTCTACGAGCAGTACTTC; V gene: TRBV6-5; J gene: TRBJ2-7; clone size: few; D gene: TRBD2
CDR3 protein: CASSNSGGAPGELFF; CDR3 DNA: TGCGCCAGCAGCAATAGCGGGGGGGCCCCCGGGGAGCTGTTTTTT; V gene: TRBV5-1; J gene: TRBJ2-2; clone size: NA; D gene: TRBD2
CDR3 protein: CAISSGTSNYEQYF; CDR3 DNA: TGTGCCATCAGTTCCGGGACTAGTAACTACGAGCAGTACTTC; V gene: TRBV10-3; J gene: TRBJ2-7; clone size: NA; D gene: TRBD2
CDR3 protein: CASTGTSGGPTGELFF; CDR3 DNA: TGTGCCAGCACTGGGACTAGCGGGGGCCCTACCGGGGAGCTGTTTTTT; V gene: TRBV2; J gene: TRBJ2-2; clone size: NA; D gene: TRBD2
CDR3 protein: CASSLNRGGHNEQFF; CDR3 DNA: TGTGCCAGCAGCCTAAACAGGGGAGGACACAATGAGCAGTTCTTC; V gene: TRBV7-8; J gene: TRBJ2-1; clone size: NA; D gene: NA
CDR3 protein: CASNVGGVLDQPQHF; CDR3 DNA: TGTGCCAGTAACGTCGGGGGGGTTCTGGATCAGCCCCAGCATTTT; V gene: TRBV19; J gene: TRBJ1-5; clone size: NA; D gene: NA
CDR3 protein: CASSLRDPSYNSPLHF; CDR3 DNA: TGTGCCAGCAGCTTGCGAGATCCCTCCTATAATTCACCCCTCCACTTT; V gene: TRBV5-5; J gene: TRBJ1-6; clone size: NA; D gene: NA
CDR3 protein: CASSDSRQGTDTQYF; CDR3 DNA: TGTGCCAGCAGTGACTCCCGACAGGGCACAGATACGCAGTATTTT; V gene: TRBV6-6; J gene: TRBJ2-3; clone size: once; D gene: NA
CDR3 protein: CASSLGEKLFF; CDR3 DNA: TGTGCCAGCAGTTTAGGCGAAAAACTGTTTTTT; V gene: TRBV28; J gene: TRBJ1-4; clone size: NA; D gene: NA
CDR3 protein: CASSQDRGSAEAFF; CDR3 DNA: TGCGCCAGCAGCCAAGATCGGGGGAGCGCTGAAGCTTTCTTT; V gene: TRBV4-3; J gene: TRBJ1-1; clone size: NA; D gene: NA
CDR3 protein: CASSSMGQGGQPQHF; CDR3 DNA: TGTGCCAGCAGCAGCATGGGACAGGGCGGTCAGCCCCAGCATTTT; V gene: TRBV7-2; J gene: TRBJ1-5; clone size: NA; D gene: TRBD1
CDR3 protein: CASSPQGANTEAFF; CDR3 DNA: TGCGCCAGCAGCCCACAGGGGGCCAACACTGAAGCTTTCTTT; V gene: TRBV5-1; J gene: TRBJ1-1; clone size: NA; D gene: TRBD1
CDR3 protein: CASSRGHQETQYF; CDR3 DNA: TGTGCCAGCTCAAGGGGCCACCAAGAGACCCAGTACTTC; V gene: TRBV18; J gene: TRBJ2-5; clone size: NA; D gene: NA
CDR3 protein: CASSKALCRGASTNEKLFF; CDR3 DNA: TGTGCCAGCAGCAAAGCGCTTTGCCGGGGGGCTTCAACTAATGAAAAACTGTTTTTT; V gene: TRBV21-1; J gene: TRBJ1-4; clone size: NA; D gene: NA
CDR3 protein: CASSTSRVSNQPQHF; CDR3 DNA: TGTGCCAGTAGTACCTCTCGGGTTAGCAATCAGCCCCAGCATTTT; V gene: TRBV19; J gene: TRBJ1-5; clone size: NA; D gene: NA
CDR3 protein: CASSLATVQFF; CDR3 DNA: TGTGCCAGCAGCTTAGCCACTGTGCAGTTCTTC; V gene: TRBV11-2; J gene: TRBJ2-1; clone size: NA; D gene: NA
CDR3 protein: CATSDFRKRPSGNTIYF; CDR3 DNA: TGTGCCACCAGTGATTTTAGGAAGAGGCCCTCTGGAAACACCATATATTTT; V gene: TRBV24-1; J gene: TRBJ1-3; clone size: NA; D gene: NA